This T cell receptor beta chain was identified in a study of T cells in Graves' hyperthyroidism and ophthalmopathy. Hyperthyroidism, newly diagnosed and lasting under 2 months, affected patients aged 18 to 65. Diagnostic decisions used clinical symptoms, serum thyroxine and TRAb, thyroid ultrasound and orbital computed tomography. This clonotype was seen repeatedly, ten times or more. TCR beta CDR3 region amplification was performed from RNA transcripts. HTBI primers were used for first-round RT-PCR of the TCR CDR3. TCRdb itself ran the multiplex PCR reads through MiXCR, one entry per CDR3 protein. This table has 300,000 to 450,000 distinct CDR3 sequences, 15% to 19% appearing once. The CDR3 sequence is 16 residues long. Germline V CDR1 and CDR2: SNHLY, FYNNEI. V lost 7 bases, J lost 5 bases, and 16 bases stayed unmatched.

The V call is TRBV2, the J call TRBJ2-7; TRBD2 aligns across 8 bases. Sequenced sample: blood. This TCR was recovered from a woman younger than 30 with Graves' hyperthyroidism that later progressed to Graves' ophthalmopathy. The CDR3 bases are TGTGCCAGCAAAGCGGGACTAGGAATGTCTAGGGACGAGCAGTACTTC. Its protein product is CASKAGLGMSRDEQYF.